The 32 T cell receptor beta chains given below trace back to one sample, sequenced in a study of blood T cell repertoires in COVID-19. Method: immunoSEQ multiplex PCR; TCRdb's copy keeps in-frame clones and lacks some. Of 100,000 to 150,000 clones in the sample, around nine tenths were seen once. Sample: peripheral blood. The receptors here all came from a woman over 75 with acute or convalescent COVID-19.

This clone has a handful of counts. This chain joins TRBV6-5 and TRBJ1-5; 8 bases agree with TRBD1. Germline values: CDR1 MNHEY, CDR2 SVGAGI. V trimming: 5 bases; J trimming: 2 bases; junction bases outside the gene matches: 5. The CDR3 sequence is 15 residues long. The CDR3 DNA follows: TGTGCCAGCAGTAGACAGGGGTATGGCAATCAGCCCCAGCATTTT. Its translation is CASSRQGYGNQPQHF.

V gene TRBV18 combines with J gene TRBJ2-2; unclear D gene. Germline CDR1 KGHSH, CDR2 LQKENI. The CDR3 extends over 14 amino acids. V was shortened by 3 bases and J by 4 bases, with 9 bases between the two germline ends. CDR3 DNA sequence: TGTGCCAGCTCACCCTCCCTTTTCACCGGGGAGCTGTTTTTT. Amino acid sequence: CASSPSLFTGELFF. Filled out from reference TRBV18 and TRBJ2-2, the complete variable domain reads NAGVMQNPRHLVRRRGQEARLRCSPMKGHSHVYWYRQLPEEGLKFMVYLQKENIIDESGMPKERFSAEFPKEGPSILRIQQVVRGDSAAYFCASSPSLFTGELFFGEGSRLTVL.

The sample holds a few counts of this clone. This sequence joins TRBV11-3 and TRBJ2-5; 8 bases are a match to TRBD2. The germline V gene has CDR1 SGHNT and CDR2 YENEEA. V trimming: 1 base; J trimming: 5 bases; junction bases outside the gene matches: 6. The CDR3 has 15 amino acids. CDR3 region: CASSLGSGSYETQYF. The DNA of the CDR3 is TGTGCCAGCAGCTTAGGCAGCGGGAGTTATGAGACCCAGTACTTC.

The chain carries TRBV27 and TRBJ2-1, with 9 bases aligning to TRBD1. With 1 base clipped from V and 3 bases from J, the junction kept 4 bases outside the gene matches. From germline, CDR1 is MNHEY and CDR2 SMNVEV (reference sequence). The CDR3 is made up of 16 amino acids. The CDR3 DNA reads as TGTGCCAGCAGTTTATATTTGGGACAGGGCTACAATGAGCAGTTCTTC. Translation gives CASSLYLGQGYNEQFF.

The chain carries TRBV20-1 and TRBJ2-7; D is unclear. V dropped 0 bases and J dropped 6 bases, with 6 bases sitting between them. The CDR3 is 11 amino acids. Germline CDR1 reads DFQATT; CDR2 reads SNEGSKA (reference sequence). CDR3 sequence (DNA): TGCAGTGCTAGAGATAAACTCGAGCAGTACTTC. It translates to CSARDKLEQYF.

The rearrangement uses TRBV10-1 and TRBJ1-1, with 10 bases fitting TRBD1. CDR3 size: 15 residues. Germline-derived CDR1 and CDR2 are WNHNN and SYGVQD (reference sequence). V lost 5 bases and J lost 5; bases outside the gene matches: 8. The CDR3 region is CASSFRGQGGTEAFF. The DNA for the CDR3 is TGCGCCAGCAGTTTCCGAGGACAGGGGGGGACTGAAGCTTTCTTT.

The CDR3 region is CASSLLLAGGNNEQFF. The CDR3 bases are TGTGCCAGCAGCTTACTCCTAGCGGGGGGGAACAATGAGCAGTTCTTC. The J gene is TRBJ2-1, the V gene TRBV7-2, with TRBD2 matching 12 bases. The CDR3 covers 16 residues. V trimming: 2 bases; J trimming: 5 bases; junction bases outside the gene matches: 4. The V gene's germline CDR1 is SGHTA and CDR2 FQGNSA.

The chain couples TRBV6-6 to TRBJ1-4; 8 bases match TRBD1. Trimming at V came to 4 bases and at J to 8 bases, leaving 3 bases not matched to a gene. This CDR3 is built from 13 residues. Looked up from germline, CDR1 is MNHNY and CDR2 is SVGAGI (reference sequence). The CDR3 spells CASSWSGGEKLFF. The CDR3 nucleotides read TGTGCCAGCAGTTGGTCAGGGGGCGAAAAACTGTTTTTT.

The rearrangement joins TRBV11-2 to TRBJ1-5; 7 positions agree with TRBD1. V lost 0 bases and J lost 6; bases outside the gene matches: 5. CDR1 is SGHAT and CDR2 is FQNNGV in the germline V gene. This CDR3 is built from 15 residues. For the CDR3, the DNA is TGTGCCAGCAGCTTAGAAGCGACAGGGAGTCAGCCCCAGCATTTT. Translating gives CASSLEATGSQPQHF.

J is TRBJ2-3 and V is TRBV19; D is uncertain. Trimming pared 6 bases from V and 5 bases from J, leaving 6 bases between. This CDR3 has 11 amino acids. Germline values: CDR1 LNHDA, CDR2 SQIVND (reference sequence). Here the CDR3 reads CASSTGDTQYF. CDR3 nucleotide sequence: TGTGCCAGTAGCACGGGAGATACGCAGTATTTT. The full variable domain, completed using reference TRBV19 and TRBJ2-3, is DGGITQSPKYLFRKEGQNVTLSCEQNLNHDAMYWYRQDPGQGLRLIYYSQIVNDFQKGDIAEGYSVSREKKESFPLTVTSAQKNPTAFYLCASSTGDTQYFGPGTRLTVL.

The chain has TRBV28 and TRBJ1-6; D is unclear. Germline assignment: CDR1 MDHEN and CDR2 SYDVKM. Trimming removed 3 bases from V and 8 bases from J, with 11 bases in between. This CDR3 contains 14 residues. CDR3 protein: CASSFEGWDSPLHF. The CDR3 nucleotides are TGTGCCAGCAGTTTCGAGGGATGGGATTCACCCCTCCACTTT.

J is TRBJ1-2 and V is TRBV7-9; 8 bases match TRBD1. From germline, CDR1 is SEHNR and CDR2 FQNEAQ (reference sequence). Unmatched junction bases numbered 8, after V lost 6 bases and J lost 5 bases. The CDR3 is made up of 14 amino acids. CDR3 sequence: CASRYDRGKYGYTF. The DNA of the CDR3 is TGTGCCAGCAGGTACGACAGGGGTAAATATGGCTACACCTTC.

This clone was picked up a small number of times. This chain connects TRBV19 to TRBJ2-7; D might be TRBD1 (6 bases). The ends were cut back, 5 bases at V and 3 bases at J, with 11 bases in the middle. The CDR3 runs 13 residues. Germline V gene sequence: CDR1 LNHDA, CDR2 SQIVND (reference sequence). DNA for the CDR3: TGTGCCAGTAGTTATCGGGACAACTACGAGCAGTACTTC. It encodes CASSYRDNYEQYF.

The chain combines TRBV7-9 with TRBJ2-3, with D maybe TRBD1 (6 bases). The CDR3 loop spans 13 amino acids. Germline V lookup: CDR1 SEHNR, CDR2 FQNEAQ (reference sequence). V gave up 5 bases and J gave up 8 bases, with 14 bases separating them. The CDR3 region has the DNA TGTGCCAGCAGCGAGGACCAGGGGATTACGCAGTATTTT. This encodes CASSEDQGITQYF.

The V call is TRBV28, the J call TRBJ2-7; TRBD2 aligns across 7 bases. Germline-derived CDR1 and CDR2 are MDHEN and SYDVKM. The V gene end was trimmed by 5 bases and the J gene end by 2 bases; junction bases not matched to a gene: 3. The CDR3 extends over 13 amino acids. CDR3 in amino acids: CASSRGLPYEQYF. The DNA for the CDR3 is TGTGCCAGCAGTAGGGGACTACCCTACGAGCAGTACTTC.

This sequence joins TRBV24-1 and TRBJ2-3, with 8 bases matching TRBD1. The CDR3 covers 16 residues. Trimming at V came to 2 bases and at J to 0 bases, leaving 3 bases not matched to a gene. Germline V CDR1 and CDR2: KGHDR, SFDVKD. CDR3 in DNA: TGTGCCACCAGTGATTCGGACAGGGCTAGCACAGATACGCAGTATTTT. It is translated as CATSDSDRASTDTQYF.

The J gene is TRBJ1-4, the V gene TRBV2, with D possibly being TRBD1 (6 bases). V was pared by 4 bases and J by 7 bases, with 16 bases between. The CDR3 has 15 amino acids. The V gene's germline CDR1 is SNHLY and CDR2 FYNNEI. CDR3 residues: CASSARGGAVEKLFF. As DNA, the CDR3 is TGTGCCAGCAGTGCAAGGGGGGGCGCGGTTGAAAAACTGTTTTTT.

The count of this clone is one. V is TRBV25-1 and J is TRBJ2-2, with 11 bases aligning to TRBD1. Germline V lookup: CDR1 MGHDK, CDR2 SYGVNS. The CDR3 sequence is 15 residues long. V trimming: 7 bases; J trimming: 5 bases; junction bases outside the gene matches: 6. For the CDR3, the DNA is TGTGCCAGCATTCGGACAGGGGGCCGAACCGGGGAGCTGTTTTTT. Translation gives CASIRTGGRTGELFF.

In its sample, this clone was seen a few times. The chain carries TRBV7-9 and TRBJ1-5, with D uncertain. The ends were cut back, 2 bases at V and 0 bases at J, with 11 bases in the middle. The CDR3 totals 16 residues. The V gene's germline CDR1 is SEHNR and CDR2 FQNEAQ (reference sequence). CDR3 loop: CASSLSAAASNQPQHF. CDR3 coding DNA: TGTGCCAGCAGCTTATCAGCGGCTGCTAGCAATCAGCCCCAGCATTTT.

This chain links TRBV28 with TRBJ1-2; 7 nucleotides agree with TRBD1. Germline V gene data show CDR1 as MDHEN and CDR2 as SYDVKM. The V gene end was trimmed by 5 bases and the J gene end by 7 bases; junction bases not matched to a gene: 10. The CDR3 consists of 14 residues. CDR3 in amino acids: CASSPGQVAGGYTF. CDR3 DNA sequence: TGTGCCAGCAGTCCCGGACAGGTTGCAGGTGGCTACACCTTC.

The chain is built from TRBV7-6 and TRBJ2-7, with a tentative D call TRBD1 (5 bases). Between the trimmed V and J ends, which lost 5 bases and 6 bases, there was a span of 8 bases. CDR1 is SGHVS, CDR2 FNYEAQ, per germline. The CDR3 runs 11 residues. The CDR3 sequence: CASSGQGEQYF. The CDR3 bases are TGTGCCAGCAGCGGCCAGGGCGAGCAGTACTTC.

The table lists this clone with a count of one. This chain's CDR3 is CATSRGGSVRDKNEQFF. Written as DNA, the CDR3 is TGTGCCACCAGCAGGGGGGGGAGTGTCAGGGATAAAAATGAGCAGTTCTTC. The gene calls are TRBV15 and TRBJ2-1; 7 bases map to TRBD2. The CDR3 sequence is 17 residues long. After removal of 3 bases from V and 7 bases from J, the junction contained 15 bases not matched to a gene. Looked up from germline, CDR1 is LNHNV and CDR2 is YYDKDF (reference sequence). Filled out from reference TRBV15 and TRBJ2-1, the complete variable domain reads DAMVIQNPRYQVTQFGKPVTLSCSQTLNHNVMYWYQQKSSQAPKLLFHYYDKDFNNEADTPDNFQSRRPNTSFCFLDIRSPGLGDTAMYLCATSRGGSVRDKNEQFFGPGTRLTVL.

The chain has TRBV6-2 or TRBV6-3 and TRBJ1-3; D not resolved. V lost 2 bases, J lost 0 bases, and 5 bases lay in between. This CDR3 has 14 amino acids. Germline values: CDR1 MNHEY, CDR2 SVGEGT. CDR3 sequence: CASSYHPSGNTIYF. CDR3 coding DNA: TGTGCCAGCAGTTACCATCCCTCTGGAAACACCATATATTTT.

CDR3 coding DNA: TGTGCCACCAGCAAGGGCAGGCGGGACTCTGGGGCCAACGTCCTGACTTTC. Protein product: CATSKGRRDSGANVLTF. This chain uses TRBV15 with TRBJ2-6, with D possibly TRBD2 on 6 matching bases. The germline CDR1 and CDR2 sequences are LNHNV and YYDKDF (reference sequence). The CDR3 length is 17 residues. The V gene lost 4 bases and the J gene lost 0 bases, with 13 bases spanning the gap.

CDR3 region: CATYRQGEDNYGYTF. CDR3 DNA sequence: TGTGCCACCTATAGACAGGGGGAAGATAACTATGGCTACACCTTC. This rearrangement joins TRBV6-5 to TRBJ1-2, with TRBD1 matching over 9 bases. CDR1 MNHEY and CDR2 SVGAGI come from the germline V gene. The CDR3 covers 15 residues. J was trimmed by 1 base and V by 10 bases; bases with no gene match: 10.

This clone has a handful of counts. The rearrangement joins TRBV7-3 to TRBJ2-1, with D possibly being TRBD1 (6 bases). Looked up from germline, CDR1 is SGHTA and CDR2 is FQGTGA. V was shortened by 9 bases and J by 6 bases, with 21 bases between the two germline ends. The CDR3 has 15 amino acids. Here the CDR3 DNA reads TGTGCCAGTGCGGAATCAGGGGCGGCGGGCAATGAGCAGTTCTTC. Protein product: CASAESGAAGNEQFF.

This chain joins TRBV19 and TRBJ1-2; 8 nucleotides align to TRBD1. The CDR3 totals 15 residues. With V trimmed by 1 base and J by 4 bases, 5 bases remained unmatched. In germline, CDR1 is LNHDA, CDR2 SQIVND (reference sequence). CDR3 nucleotide sequence: TGTGCCAGTAGTATAGCGGGACAGGTCACCTATGGCTACACCTTC. It codes for CASSIAGQVTYGYTF.

This clone was seen once. The V gene is TRBV19, the J gene TRBJ2-1; D gene ambiguous. The V and J ends lost 4 bases and 12 bases respectively, with 16 bases between them. The CDR3 has 13 amino acids. Germline V gives CDR1 LNHDA, CDR2 SQIVND (reference sequence). CDR3 residues: CASSKRQPSRQFF. The CDR3 DNA reads as TGTGCCAGTAGTAAGAGACAACCTTCTCGGCAGTTCTTC.

The chain employs TRBV28 and TRBJ1-5, with D maybe TRBD1 (5 bases). Germline CDR1 is MDHEN and CDR2 is SYDVKM. This CDR3 has 14 amino acids. V was cut by 4 bases and J by 4 bases, with 11 bases left in between. In DNA, the CDR3 is TGTGCCAGCAGTTCGACAGAACTTAATCAGCCCCAGCATTTT. It specifies CASSSTELNQPQHF.

The chain recombines TRBV7-2 with TRBJ1-1; D is undetermined. The CDR3 has 11 residues. The V end lost 5 bases, the J end lost 8 bases, and 9 bases lay between the germline ends. The V gene's germline CDR1 is SGHTA and CDR2 FQGNSA. DNA of the CDR3: TGTGCCAGCAGCCCGCAGAGGGAAGCTTTCTTT. This translates into CASSPQREAFF.

This clone has only one observation. J is TRBJ2-4 and V is TRBV5-1; TRBD2 matches at 8 bases. With 4 bases clipped from V and 8 bases from J, the junction kept 8 bases outside the gene matches. Germline-derived CDR1 and CDR2 are SGHRS and YFSETQ. The CDR3 has 14 amino acids. CDR3 DNA: TGCGCCAGCAGCCCGGGGACTAGTGATGACATTCAGTACTTC. Encoded protein: CASSPGTSDDIQYF.

This clone was detected once. The gene calls are TRBV2 and TRBJ2-1; tentatively, D is TRBD1 (6 bases). The length of the CDR3 is 14 residues. Germline values: CDR1 SNHLY, CDR2 FYNNEI. V was trimmed by 1 base and J by 3 bases, leaving 7 bases between them. The CDR3 DNA reads as TGTGCCAGCAGTGAAGGGACAGTCTACAATGAGCAGTTCTTC. Translated: CASSEGTVYNEQFF.